The 9 T cell receptor beta chains given below trace back to one sample, sequenced in a study of siplizumab effects on memory and regulatory T cells. Profiled with immunoSEQ multiplex PCR; TCRdb holds only in-frame clones, not every one. The data contain tens of thousands of clones, over 85% of them singletons. The sample comprised non-Treg CD4+ T cells sorted from blood. These receptor sequences come from a human donor in good health.

V gene TRBV7-3 combines with J gene TRBJ2-7; TRBD2 agrees at 9 bases. CDR1 and CDR2 (germline): SGHTA, FQGTGA. The V gene end was trimmed by 5 bases and the J gene end by 0 bases; junction bases not matched to a gene: 17. This CDR3 is built from 19 residues. DNA for the CDR3: TGTGCCAGCAGCGCCGTTGGGACACGGGTTAGCGGGAGCTCCTACGAGCAGTACTTC. This sequence encodes CASSAVGTRVSGSSYEQYF.

The rearrangement joins TRBV5-4 to TRBJ2-2, with D perhaps being TRBD1 or TRBD2 (7 bases each). CDR1 is SGHNT and CDR2 is YYREEE in the germline V gene (reference sequence). V shed 4 bases and J shed 4 bases, with 14 bases lying between them. CDR3 length: 15 residues. As DNA, the CDR3 is TGTGCCAGCAGCAACAGGGGAGGGAGCACCGGGGAGCTGTTTTTT. Protein sequence: CASSNRGGSTGELFF.

This clone was observed once. The chain links TRBV9 to TRBJ1-3; possibly TRBD1 for D (5 bases). The germline gives CDR1 SGDLS, CDR2 YYNGEE. This CDR3 has 17 residues. The V and J ends lost 0 bases and 0 bases respectively, with 13 bases between them. CDR3 sequence: CASSVGARGDSGNTIYF. The CDR3 region has the DNA TGTGCCAGCAGCGTAGGGGCAAGAGGGGACTCTGGAAACACCATATATTTT.

The chain recombines TRBV30 with TRBJ2-1; D is unclear. V dropped 5 bases and J dropped 5 bases, with 10 bases sitting between them. The germline V gene encodes CDR1 GTSNPN and CDR2 SVGIG (reference sequence). The CDR3 is made up of 12 amino acids. CDR3: CAWRPVHNEQFF. The CDR3 region has the DNA TGTGCCTGGCGACCCGTACACAATGAGCAGTTCTTC. Combining the CDR3 with reference TRBV30 and TRBJ2-1 gives the whole variable domain SQTIHQWPATLVQPVGSPLSLECTVEGTSNPNLYWYRQAAGRGLQLLFYSVGIGQISSEVPQNLSASRPQDRQFILSSKKLLLSDSGFYLCAWRPVHNEQFFGPGTRLTVL.

This chain connects TRBV20-1 to TRBJ2-1; weak D call: TRBD1 (5 bases). Germline CDR1 and CDR2: DFQATT and SNEGSKA (reference sequence). The CDR3 extends over 11 amino acids. With 8 bases removed from V and 9 bases from J, the gap between germline ends came to 14 bases. The CDR3 bases are TGCAGTACAATTATAGGGGTTGAGCAGTTCTTC. Its protein product is CSTIIGVEQFF.

Written as DNA, the CDR3 is TGTGCCAGCTCACCACAAGGGTTAGCGGGAGGCTACGAGCAGTACTTC. Its translation: CASSPQGLAGGYEQYF. This chain connects TRBV18 to TRBJ2-7; 10 nucleotides agree with TRBD2. The J segment lost 3 bases and the V segment lost 1 base, leaving 6 bases of the junction unmatched. CDR1 and CDR2 (germline): KGHSH, LQKENI. CDR3 length: 16 residues.

The chain employs TRBV6-6 and TRBJ1-4, with TRBD1 matching 7 bases. This CDR3 is built from 16 residues. The germline gives CDR1 MNHNY, CDR2 SVGAGI (reference sequence). J gave up 5 bases and V 1 base, and 7 bases lay outside the gene matches. The CDR3 DNA is TGTGCCAGCAGTTACTTTCGACAGGGCGGGAATGAAAAACTGTTTTTT. Encoded protein: CASSYFRQGGNEKLFF.

This chain joins TRBV25-1 and TRBJ1-5; D may be TRBD1 (5 bases). V gave up 2 bases and J gave up 4 bases, with 9 bases separating them. Germline V gene data show CDR1 as MGHDK and CDR2 as SYGVNS. The CDR3 is 14 residues long. In DNA form, the CDR3 reads TGTGCCAGCAGTGAAGGACACTCTAATCAGCCCCAGCATTTT. This gives the protein CASSEGHSNQPQHF.

The chain couples TRBV6-6 to TRBJ2-7, with D unresolved. The CDR3 is 16 residues long. V lost 0 bases, J lost 7 bases, and 19 bases lay in between. The germline gives CDR1 MNHNY, CDR2 SVGAGI (reference sequence). CDR3 coding DNA: TGTGCCAGCAGTTACTCGAGTGTCCGTCGAATGGGTGAGCAGTACTTC. Its protein is CASSYSSVRRMGEQYF.